The rows below give T cell receptor beta chains drawn from one sample of a study of control samples from healthy donors and cancer patients. The assay was immunoSEQ multiplex PCR, and TCRdb's table has in-frame clones only and misses some. The profile shows fewer than 200,000 clones, 96% of them singletons. The sample taken for sequencing was blood. These TCRs come from a woman in her thirties in good health. CDR3s include the opening cysteine and the closing phenylalanine or tryptophan. D genes are given only for firm matches. Some rows mark clone size as missing; the rest say once, few, many or name a class of expanded clone.

abundance: once; v_gene: TRBV4-1; d_gene: TRBD1; j_gene: TRBJ2-1; CDR3nt: TGCGCCAGCAGCCAAGAGGCAACAACAGGGGGTATCGGGAATGAGCAGTTCTTC; CDR3aa: CASSQEATTGGIGNEQFF
abundance: .; v_gene: TRBV19; d_gene: TRBD1; j_gene: TRBJ1-1; CDR3nt: TGTGCCAGTAGTATACGGGGACAGGGGGCGGATACTGAAGCTTTCTTT; CDR3aa: CASSIRGQGADTEAFF
abundance: .; v_gene: TRBV18; d_gene: TRBD1; j_gene: TRBJ2-7; CDR3nt: TGTGCCAGCTCACGACAGGGAACTAACGAGCAGTACTTC; CDR3aa: CASSRQGTNEQYF
abundance: .; v_gene: TRBV7-9; d_gene: .; j_gene: TRBJ1-1; CDR3nt: TGTGCCAGCAGCCCCCGGGGAGACCTAATGAACACTGAAGCTTTCTTT; CDR3aa: CASSPRGDLMNTEAFF
abundance: once; v_gene: TRBV12-3/TRBV12-4; d_gene: .; j_gene: TRBJ1-1; CDR3nt: TGTGCCAGCAGTTTACCAGGCAGCACTGAAGCTTTCTTT; CDR3aa: CASSLPGSTEAFF
abundance: .; v_gene: TRBV4-1; d_gene: .; j_gene: TRBJ1-2; CDR3nt: TGCGCCAGCAGCCAAGGGTCAGCCTACGCCCAATATGGCTACACCTTC; CDR3aa: CASSQGSAYAQYGYTF
abundance: .; v_gene: TRBV6-5; d_gene: .; j_gene: TRBJ2-5; CDR3nt: TGTGCCAGCATCTCACAGGGAGGGCAAGAGACCCAGTACTTC; CDR3aa: CASISQGGQETQYF
abundance: .; v_gene: TRBV9; d_gene: .; j_gene: TRBJ1-1; CDR3nt: TGTGCCAGCAGCTTCGGGGGGAACACTGAAGCTTTCTTT; CDR3aa: CASSFGGNTEAFF
abundance: .; v_gene: TRBV5-1; d_gene: .; j_gene: TRBJ1-2; CDR3nt: TGCGCCAGCAGCTTGGGGACGGAGAACTATGGCTACACCTTC; CDR3aa: CASSLGTENYGYTF
abundance: .; v_gene: TRBV19; d_gene: .; j_gene: TRBJ2-5; CDR3nt: TGTGCCAGTAGTATAGTATTAACTGGGCAAGAGACCCAGTACTTC; CDR3aa: CASSIVLTGQETQYF
abundance: few; v_gene: TRBV30; d_gene: TRBD1; j_gene: TRBJ2-7; CDR3nt: TGTGCCGGGGGACAGGGGAGCTCCTACGAGCAGTACTTC; CDR3aa: CAGGQGSSYEQYF
abundance: .; v_gene: TRBV30; d_gene: .; j_gene: TRBJ1-2; CDR3nt: TGTGCCTGGACGCCCGGCAGCCACGTTGGCTACACCTTC; CDR3aa: CAWTPGSHVGYTF
abundance: .; v_gene: TRBV28; d_gene: .; j_gene: TRBJ1-2; CDR3nt: TGTGCCAGCAGTTTGCTTCGACAGGACGGCTACACCTTC; CDR3aa: CASSLLRQDGYTF